This TCR beta chain was observed in a study of cytomegalovirus exposure and HLA in healthy donors. PCR amplification relied on 60 Vbeta primers (plus 13 Jbeta primers). The table came from immunoSEQ multiplex PCR; TCRdb's copy has only in-frame clones and leaves some out. This table holds 75,000 to 100,000 clones, around 77% found once. In germline, CDR1 is MNHNS, CDR2 SASEGT. This CDR3 spans 15 amino acids. The junction had 2 bases not matched to a gene; V was cut back by 3 bases and J by 3 bases. Regarding the study as a whole: In a later analysis, a missense DCLRE1C variant was linked to TCR beta V- and J-gene trimming. TCR association rates varied by HLA locus in a later analysis, with DRB1 highest and HLA-C lowest.

Points on this clone: Its target is not known.

The V and J genes are TRBV6-1 and TRBJ2-7, with TRBD2 matching 13 bases. Sequenced material: PBMCs. The source of this sequence is a man aged 25 to 40 in good health and CMV-seronegative. CDR3 in DNA: TGTGCCAGCAGTGATTGGACTAGCGGGAGCTACGAGCAGTACGTC. Protein product: CASSDWTSGSYEQYV.